This TCR beta chain originates from a study of spatial heterogeneity in lung cancer. At the level of the study: Detected sequences consistently included more beta-chain ones than alpha-chain ones.

Time point defined: sample taken at primary tumor resection. Unsorted whole RNA of tumor, nontumor lung or frozen PBMC was sequenced. This clonotype was detected a few times. This CDR3 is 14 amino acids long. Trimming took off 7 bases at V and 2 bases at J, with 14 bases between the two ends. In germline, CDR1 is MNHNY, CDR2 SVGAGI (reference sequence). TCRdb independently ran MiXCR on the 5' RACE reads; one entry per CDR3 protein. The sample shows about 52,000 distinct CDR3 sequences, around 7% of them seen only once. Sequencing was performed on PBMCs, taken at surgery. The receptor's source is a female donor with early-stage non-small cell lung cancer. The V and J genes are TRBV6-6 and TRBJ1-2; D gene uncertain. The CDR3 coding sequence is TGTGCCAGCACCTATGGGGTGTCGAACTATGGCTACACCTTC. It yields the protein CASTYGVSNYGYTF.